The clone carrying this TCR beta chain was recorded a few times. J was trimmed by 0 bases and V by 6 bases; bases with no gene match: 12. Germline-derived CDR1 and CDR2 are MDHEN and SYDVKM. This CDR3 is built from 18 residues. This sample is part of a study of T-cell reconstitution after alpha-beta-depleted transplantation in children. Preparation of the TCRbeta library used unique molecular identifiers. TCRdb processed the PCR reads anew with MiXCR; each CDR3 protein has one entry. This table has about 410,000 distinct CDR3 sequences, 20% appearing once. This sample comprised PBMCs from the stem cell graft donor, obtained from the stem cell graft. The source of this sequence is a human donor who donated a stem cell graft to a child with acute myeloid leukemia. V gene TRBV28 combines with J gene TRBJ2-3, with TRBD1 matching 10 bases. The CDR3 region is CASRSTTWGQGSTDTQYF. The DNA for the CDR3 is TGTGCCAGCAGGAGCACAACCTGGGGACAGGGGAGCACAGATACGCAGTATTTT. Full variable domain (outside the CDR3, taken from reference TRBV28 and TRBJ2-3): DVKVTQSSRYLVKRTGEKVFLECVQDMDHENMFWYRQDPGLGLRLIYFSYDVKMKEKGDIPEGYSVSREKKERFSLILESASTNQTSMYLCASRSTTWGQGSTDTQYFGPGTRLTVL.